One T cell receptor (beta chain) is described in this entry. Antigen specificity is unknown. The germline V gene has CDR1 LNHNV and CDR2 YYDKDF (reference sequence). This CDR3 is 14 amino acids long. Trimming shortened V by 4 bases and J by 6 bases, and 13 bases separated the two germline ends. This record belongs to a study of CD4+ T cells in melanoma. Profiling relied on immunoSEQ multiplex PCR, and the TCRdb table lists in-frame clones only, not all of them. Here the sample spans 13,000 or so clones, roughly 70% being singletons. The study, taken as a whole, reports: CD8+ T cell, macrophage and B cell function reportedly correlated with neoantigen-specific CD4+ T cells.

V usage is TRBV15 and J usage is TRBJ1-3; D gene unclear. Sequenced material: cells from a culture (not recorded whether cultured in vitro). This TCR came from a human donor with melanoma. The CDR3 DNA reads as TGTGCCACCAGCAAGTCGGCTCTGGAAAACACCATATATTTT. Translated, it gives CATSKSALENTIYF.